The 11 T cell receptor beta chains presented below share a single source sample, sequenced in a study of blood T cells in healthy people across ages. Through a sample-barcoded 5' primer and a J-beta primer mix, a second PCR was run for roughly 7 to 11 cycles. TCRdb re-called the 5' RACE reads with MiXCR, one entry per CDR3 protein. The data contain around 790,000 distinct CDR3 sequences, around 42% of them singletons. The specimen was blood. These receptors came from a man aged 55 to 70 in good health.

About this clonotype: The junction departs from the called germline gene at one end, perhaps through a read error. The gene calls are TRBV7-9 and TRBJ1-5; 8 nucleotides line up with TRBD1. The CDR3 consists of 15 residues. From germline, CDR1 is SEHNR and CDR2 FQNEAQ (reference sequence). In DNA form, the CDR3 reads TGTGCCGGCAGCTCCGGACAGGGAAGGGGTCAGCCCCAGCATTTT. Its translation: CAGSSGQGRGQPQHF.

The J gene is TRBJ1-1, the V gene TRBV6-2 or TRBV6-3, with a tentative D call TRBD1 (5 bases). The CDR3 length is 16 residues. The V end lost 2 bases, the J end lost 4 bases, and 17 bases lay between the germline ends. Germline CDR1 is MNHEY and CDR2 is SVGEGT. The CDR3 reads CASSYGPRGRGTEAFF. In DNA form, the CDR3 reads TGTGCCAGCAGTTACGGTCCAAGGGGACGGGGCACTGAAGCTTTCTTT.

The rearrangement uses TRBV24-1 and TRBJ1-5; 7 bases are shared with TRBD1. The CDR3 covers 18 residues. The germline V gene has CDR1 KGHDR and CDR2 SFDVKD. V lost 2 bases, J lost 2 bases, and 11 bases stayed unmatched. CDR3 DNA sequence: TGTGCCACCAGTGATTCCCGACAGGGCCCCTTTGGCAATCAGCCCCAGCATTTT. Amino acid sequence: CATSDSRQGPFGNQPQHF.

The chain has TRBV12-3 or TRBV12-4 and TRBJ2-5, with 9 bases that match TRBD2. With 5 bases clipped from V and 9 bases from J, the junction kept 13 bases outside the gene matches. The CDR3 has 15 amino acids. CDR3 loop: CASSPGIKRGDSQYF. The CDR3 nucleotides are TGTGCCAGCAGTCCCGGAATTAAGCGGGGGGATTCCCAGTACTTC.

V gene TRBV2 combines with J gene TRBJ2-7; TRBD2 agrees at 9 bases. The CDR3 has 14 residues. V lost 3 bases to trimming and J lost 3 bases; unmatched junction nucleotides: 3. In germline, CDR1 is SNHLY, CDR2 FYNNEI. The CDR3 nucleotides read TGTGCCAGCAGTGATGGCGGGGGGGGCTACGAGCAGTACTTC. Protein product: CASSDGGGGYEQYF.

J is TRBJ1-6 and V is TRBV3-1, with 12 bases fitting TRBD1. The CDR3 totals 20 residues. Germline CDR1 is LGHDT and CDR2 is YNNKEL (reference sequence). The V and J ends lost 2 bases and 8 bases, in that order; junction bases with no gene match: 16. The CDR3 nucleotides read TGTGCCAGCAGCCAATACCGCATGGGGACAGGGGGCACATCGTATTCACCCCTCCACTTT. Its translation is CASSQYRMGTGGTSYSPLHF.

This clonotype was detected a few times. The chain couples TRBV5-1 to TRBJ1-6; D gene uncertain. The CDR3 runs to 12 residues. V lost 5 bases to trimming and J lost 8 bases, with 8 bases between them. The germline gives CDR1 SGHRS, CDR2 YFSETQ. The CDR3 sequence is CASRVADSPLHF. The DNA of the CDR3 is TGCGCCAGCAGGGTTGCTGATTCACCCCTCCACTTT.

With respect to this clonotype: One base away lies a much larger clone, so this may be a sequencing read error. The rearrangement uses TRBV7-2 and TRBJ2-1, with 9 bases that match TRBD2. V lost 4 bases, J lost 13 bases, and 8 bases stayed unmatched. CDR1 SGHTA and CDR2 FQGNSA come from the germline V gene. The CDR3 length is 13 residues. In DNA form, the CDR3 reads TGTGCCAGCAGCTCGGGACTAGCTGAGACCCAGTTCTTC. This codes for CASSSGLAETQFF.

This chain connects TRBV20-1 to TRBJ2-1, with no clear D. Germline assignment: CDR1 DFQATT and CDR2 SNEGSKA (reference sequence). The CDR3 is 13 amino acids. Trimming removed 0 bases at V and 7 bases at J, with 10 bases between. The CDR3 spells CSARDPKRNEQFF. The CDR3 region has the DNA TGCAGTGCTAGAGACCCCAAGCGAAATGAGCAGTTCTTC.

This clonotype was seen a handful of times. V gene TRBV12-3 or TRBV12-4 combines with J gene TRBJ1-1; D call uncertain. Trimming shortened V by 8 bases and J by 8 bases, and 15 bases separated the two germline ends. The CDR3 extends over 12 amino acids. The CDR3 protein is CASGPRADEAFF. CDR3 coding DNA: TGTGCCAGCGGCCCCCGGGCAGACGAAGCTTTCTTT.

The chain combines TRBV10-2 with TRBJ2-3, with D unclear. V lost 7 bases, J lost 0 bases, and 17 bases lay in between. This CDR3 contains 16 residues. Germline V lookup: CDR1 WSHSY, CDR2 SAAADI. CDR3 sequence: CASTPDRGPSTDTQYF. In DNA, the CDR3 is TGCGCCAGCACCCCAGATCGAGGTCCGAGCACAGATACGCAGTATTTT.